This T cell receptor beta chain derives from a study of blood T cell repertoires in COVID-19. The wider study: There were acute and convalescent COVID-19 samples, and they came from the United States, Italy and Spain. T cells, B-cell-depleted T cells, or PBMCs provided the cDNA or gDNA that served as material.

This CDR3 spans 17 amino acids. Germline CDR1 and CDR2: SGHAT and FQNNGV. V was clipped by 5 bases and J by 6 bases; unmatched bases: 16. Under the authors' procedure: Reference gene primer amplification in the assay estimated nucleated cell counts. The assay was immunoSEQ multiplex PCR, and TCRdb's table has in-frame clones only and misses some. V and J calls plus clone size are reproduced from that table; the DNA served to infer D and trimming. The sample has fewer than 300,000 clones, around 86% seen once. This clonotype was sampled from a man aged 35-49 years who had recovered from COVID-19. This chain uses TRBV11-2 with TRBJ1-1, with 9 bases fitting TRBD1. Input material: peripheral blood. The CDR3 is CASSPRPTGGAYPEAFF. DNA for the CDR3: TGTGCCAGCAGCCCCCGCCCTACAGGGGGCGCTTATCCTGAAGCTTTCTTT.